The 25 T cell receptor beta chains in this list originate from one sample, sequenced in a study of T cell changes during pregnancy in multiple sclerosis. The method was immunoSEQ multiplex PCR; TCRdb's version includes in-frame clones alone and lacks a portion of them. The data hold some 54,000 clones, with 93% observed a single time. The sample in question was peripheral blood, obtained after pregnancy. Receptors originate from a female donor with multiple sclerosis, enrolled in a pregnancy study.

The genes are TRBV7-2 and TRBJ2-1, with TRBD1 identical over 11 bases. Per the germline V gene, CDR1 is SGHTA and CDR2 is FQGNSA. This CDR3 region has 17 residues. After removal of 0 bases from V and 6 bases from J, the junction contained 7 bases not matched to a gene. The CDR3 DNA is TGTGCCAGCAGCTTAGCAGCCACCGGGACAGGGGGCAATGAGCAGTTCTTC. It codes for CASSLAATGTGGNEQFF.

The chain carries TRBV11-2 and TRBJ2-7; TRBD2 is a possible D gene (6 bases). Germline loops: CDR1 SGHAT, CDR2 FQNNGV. V dropped 0 bases and J dropped 2 bases, with 17 bases sitting between them. The CDR3 is made up of 17 amino acids. CDR3 sequence reads: CASSLDKEGRAPYEQYF. CDR3 in DNA: TGTGCCAGCAGCTTAGATAAGGAGGGCAGGGCCCCCTACGAGCAGTACTTC.

The chain couples TRBV6-1 to TRBJ2-5; the D gene is possibly TRBD1 (5 bases). Trimming pared 4 bases from V and 2 bases from J, leaving 17 bases between. This CDR3 has 16 amino acids. Germline CDR1 MNHNS, CDR2 SASEGT. This chain's CDR3 is CASSGFGAQLQETQYF. DNA of the CDR3: TGTGCCAGCAGTGGATTTGGGGCCCAACTACAAGAGACCCAGTACTTC.

The chain links TRBV5-1 to TRBJ1-1, with a possible D match to TRBD1 (5 bases). The CDR3 runs to 16 residues. V was cut by 0 bases and J by 0 bases, with 12 bases left in between. Germline V CDR1 and CDR2: SGHRS, YFSETQ. Here the CDR3 reads CASSLVGRGLNTEAFF. The CDR3 nucleotides read TGCGCCAGCAGCTTGGTGGGTAGGGGTTTGAACACTGAAGCTTTCTTT. The complete variable domain, with remaining parts taken from reference TRBV5-1 and TRBJ1-1, reads KAGVTQTPRYLIKTRGQQVTLSCSPISGHRSVSWYQQTPGQGLQFLFEYFSETQRNKGNFPGRFSGRQFSNSRSEMNVSTLELGDSALYLCASSLVGRGLNTEAFFGQGTRLTVV.

In this sample, this clone turned up once. CDR3 in DNA: TGTGCCAGCAGTGAGGACAGGGAGGTAACCTACGAGCAGTACTTC. Residues: CASSEDREVTYEQYF. V and J are TRBV5-4 and TRBJ2-7; 8 bases are a match to TRBD1. Germline CDR1 is SGHNT and CDR2 is YYREEE (reference sequence). CDR3 length: 15 amino acids. Germline trimming cut 5 bases from V and 2 bases from J; bases unmatched to any gene: 9.

The J gene is TRBJ2-7, the V gene TRBV19, with TRBD1 matching over 8 bases. Germline CDR1 LNHDA, CDR2 SQIVND (reference sequence). Germline trimming cut 6 bases from V and 2 bases from J; bases unmatched to any gene: 12. This CDR3 region has 16 residues. As DNA, the CDR3 is TGTGCCAGTAGCCCTCAGGGGGCGGGGTACCCCTACGAGCAGTACTTC. It yields the protein CASSPQGAGYPYEQYF. Combining the CDR3 with reference TRBV19 and TRBJ2-7 gives the whole variable domain DGGITQSPKYLFRKEGQNVTLSCEQNLNHDAMYWYRQDPGQGLRLIYYSQIVNDFQKGDIAEGYSVSREKKESFPLTVTSAQKNPTAFYLCASSPQGAGYPYEQYFGPGTRLTVT.

This sequence joins TRBV10-2 and TRBJ2-5, with D possibly TRBD2 on 6 matching bases. The CDR3 contains 14 residues. Deletions cut 2 bases from V and 5 bases from J, with 12 bases between. The germline V gene has CDR1 WSHSY and CDR2 SAAADI. The CDR3: CASSERWEAETQYF. The CDR3 DNA is TGCGCCAGCAGTGAGAGGTGGGAGGCCGAGACCCAGTACTTC.

This chain uses TRBV4-3 with TRBJ2-1, with TRBD2 matching 10 bases. The V gene's germline CDR1 is LGHNA and CDR2 YSLEER. The CDR3 is 18 amino acids. The J segment lost 4 bases and the V segment lost 0 bases, leaving 9 bases of the junction unmatched. As DNA, the CDR3 is TGCGCCAGCAGCCAAGACCCGTTCTCTAGCGGGAGATACAATGAGCAGTTCTTC. Its protein is CASSQDPFSSGRYNEQFF.

CDR3 amino acids: CATSRAAAGGPRFYEQYF. DNA of the CDR3: TGTGCCACCAGCAGAGCTGCGGCGGGAGGGCCCCGCTTCTACGAGCAGTACTTC. This chain uses TRBV15 with TRBJ2-7; the match to TRBD2 covers 9 bases. Germline CDR1 and CDR2: LNHNV and YYDKDF (reference sequence). The CDR3 contains 18 residues. V shed 1 base, J shed 3 bases, and the junction held 13 bases outside the gene matches.

The chain has TRBV7-9 and TRBJ2-4, with TRBD1 identical over 7 bases. V lost 0 bases and J lost 1; bases outside the gene matches: 6. CDR3 length: 17 residues. Germline CDR1 SEHNR, CDR2 FQNEAQ (reference sequence). The CDR3 region is CASSLAGQGVAKNIQYF. CDR3 nucleotides: TGTGCCAGCAGCTTAGCTGGGCAGGGGGTGGCCAAAAACATTCAGTACTTC.

The gene calls are TRBV4-2 and TRBJ2-7, with D unresolved. Trimming stripped 0 bases from V and 2 bases from J, with 14 bases between. Looked up from germline, CDR1 is LGHNA and CDR2 is YNFKEQ. This CDR3 comprises 16 residues. CDR3 region: CASSQDFRAPPYEQYF. DNA of the CDR3: TGTGCCAGCAGCCAAGATTTTCGAGCGCCCCCCTACGAGCAGTACTTC.

This sequence joins TRBV11-3 and TRBJ1-2, with 9 positions matching TRBD1. The CDR3 runs 16 residues. CDR1 is SGHNT, CDR2 YENEEA, per germline. Losses at the gene ends were 4 bases for V and 8 bases for J; bases not matched to a gene: 14. The CDR3 bases are TGTGCCAGCAGCTCCTCCCCGGGACAGGGACCGAGCGGCTACACCTTC. Its protein is CASSSSPGQGPSGYTF.

The chain couples TRBV27 to TRBJ1-5; weak D call: TRBD1 (5 bases). CDR3 length: 16 amino acids. Germline V gives CDR1 MNHEY, CDR2 SMNVEV (reference sequence). The V gene lost 4 bases and the J gene lost 2 bases, with 15 bases spanning the gap. CDR3 bases: TGTGCCAGCAGTTCCAGGGAATGGGTTGGCAATCAGCCCCAGCATTTT. This sequence encodes CASSSREWVGNQPQHF.

This chain joins TRBV5-4 and TRBJ2-1; D gene ambiguous. The germline V gene encodes CDR1 SGHNT and CDR2 YYREEE (reference sequence). The CDR3 spans 14 residues. Trimming took off 4 bases at V and 10 bases at J, with 18 bases between the two ends. This CDR3 reads CASSPAAYAEEQFF. The CDR3 bases are TGTGCCAGCAGCCCCGCTGCGTATGCGGAAGAGCAGTTCTTC.

The V gene is TRBV16, the J gene TRBJ1-4, with a tentative D call TRBD1 (5 bases). This CDR3 is 15 amino acids long. The V gene lost 4 bases and the J gene lost 8 bases, with 17 bases spanning the gap. Germline V gene sequence: CDR1 KGHSY, CDR2 FQNENV. The CDR3 here is CASSLSSRGGEKLFF. As DNA, the CDR3 is TGTGCCAGCAGCCTGAGTTCAAGGGGAGGAGAAAAACTGTTTTTT.

The chain uses TRBV7-9 and TRBJ2-5; 7 bases line up with TRBD2. Looked up from germline, CDR1 is SEHNR and CDR2 is FQNEAQ (reference sequence). The CDR3 totals 14 residues. The J segment lost 4 bases and the V segment lost 0 bases, leaving 2 bases of the junction unmatched. For the CDR3, the DNA is TGTGCCAGCAGCTTAGCCGCGGGGGTAGAGACCCAGTACTTC. Protein product: CASSLAAGVETQYF.

The chain combines TRBV28 with TRBJ1-2; 7 bases agree with TRBD1. The trim removed 5 bases at V and 4 bases at J, leaving 13 bases unmatched. Germline CDR1 MDHEN, CDR2 SYDVKM. The CDR3 totals 16 residues. Here the CDR3 DNA reads TGTGCCAGCAGTCTACAGGGGCAGGGGGGAGCCTATGGCTACACCTTC. This gives the protein CASSLQGQGGAYGYTF.

The chain links TRBV6-5 to TRBJ2-5, with 7 nucleotides matching TRBD2. V shed 0 bases and J 2 bases; nucleotides not matched to a gene: 6. The germline V gene has CDR1 MNHEY and CDR2 SVGAGI. The CDR3 is 16 amino acids. CDR3 loop: CASSYSRGLRQETQYF. CDR3 nucleotides: TGTGCCAGCAGTTACTCGAGGGGACTACGACAAGAGACCCAGTACTTC.

The CDR3 loop is CAISEPGVGELFF. CDR3 nucleotide sequence: TGTGCCATCAGTGAGCCCGGGGTCGGGGAGCTGTTTTTT. This chain joins TRBV10-3 and TRBJ2-2; perhaps TRBD2 as D (5 bases). The V gene's germline CDR1 is ENHRY and CDR2 SYGVKD. CDR3 length equals 13 residues. V was shortened by 2 bases and J by 7 bases, with 8 bases between the two germline ends.

This clone has just one count. V and J are TRBV5-1 and TRBJ2-5; 13 bases match TRBD2. The germline CDR1 and CDR2 sequences are SGHRS and YFSETQ. This CDR3 is 15 amino acids long. V dropped 3 bases and J dropped 2; count of bases not matched to a gene: 1. CDR3 sequence: CASSSGLAGQETQYF. Written as DNA, the CDR3 is TGCGCCAGCAGCTCGGGACTAGCGGGACAAGAGACCCAGTACTTC.

The chain couples TRBV5-1 to TRBJ2-1; possible D gene TRBD1, 6 bases. V was shortened by 4 bases and J by 5 bases, with 13 bases between the two germline ends. CDR1 is SGHRS and CDR2 is YFSETQ in the germline V gene. The CDR3 runs to 14 residues. The CDR3 sequence is CASSQKGGNNEQFF. Here the CDR3 DNA reads TGCGCCAGCAGCCAAAAAGGGGGAAACAATGAGCAGTTCTTC.

V gene TRBV7-9 combines with J gene TRBJ2-5; TRBD2 aligns across 9 bases. The CDR3 totals 15 residues. The V segment lost 1 base and the J segment 4 bases; nucleotides outside the gene matches: 4. The germline V gene has CDR1 SEHNR and CDR2 FQNEAQ (reference sequence). The CDR3 reads CASSLGSGSAETQYF. The CDR3 DNA reads TGTGCCAGCAGCTTAGGTAGCGGGAGTGCAGAGACCCAGTACTTC.

This clone was counted between two and nine times. The chain has TRBV11-3 and TRBJ2-1; D unclear. Between the trimmed V and J ends, which lost 5 bases and 15 bases, there was a span of 17 bases. CDR1 is SGHNT and CDR2 is YENEEA in the germline V gene. The CDR3 runs to 12 residues. CDR3 DNA: TGTGCCAGCAGCCAATCCCCACTGATCGGGTTCTTC. Translated, it gives CASSQSPLIGFF.

The chain joins TRBV19 to TRBJ1-5; D may be TRBD1 (5 bases). The V and J ends lost 0 bases and 0 bases respectively, with 12 bases between them. CDR3 size: 17 residues. The V gene's germline CDR1 is LNHDA and CDR2 SQIVND (reference sequence). The DNA of the CDR3 is TGTGCCAGTAGTATAGATTCCCGGCAGGGTAGCAATCAGCCCCAGCATTTT. Protein: CASSIDSRQGSNQPQHF.

This sequence joins TRBV7-3 and TRBJ2-1, with TRBD2 as a possible D gene (5 bases). CDR1 is SGHTA and CDR2 is FQGTGA in the germline V gene. This CDR3 region has 15 residues. Trimming stripped 2 bases from V and 2 bases from J, with 10 bases between. DNA for the CDR3: TGTGCCAGCAGCTTAGGGAGCGTCACCTACAATGAGCAGTTCTTC. Its translation: CASSLGSVTYNEQFF.